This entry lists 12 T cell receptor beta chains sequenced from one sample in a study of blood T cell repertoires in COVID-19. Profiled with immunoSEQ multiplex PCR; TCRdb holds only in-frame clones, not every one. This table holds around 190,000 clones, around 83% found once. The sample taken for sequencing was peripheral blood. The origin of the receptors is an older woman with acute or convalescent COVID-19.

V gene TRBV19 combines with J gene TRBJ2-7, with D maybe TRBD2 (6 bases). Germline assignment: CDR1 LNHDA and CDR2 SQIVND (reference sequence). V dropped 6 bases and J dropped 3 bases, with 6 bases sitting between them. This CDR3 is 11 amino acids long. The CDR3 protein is CASSGSYEQYF. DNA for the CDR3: TGTGCCAGTAGCGGGAGCTACGAGCAGTACTTC.

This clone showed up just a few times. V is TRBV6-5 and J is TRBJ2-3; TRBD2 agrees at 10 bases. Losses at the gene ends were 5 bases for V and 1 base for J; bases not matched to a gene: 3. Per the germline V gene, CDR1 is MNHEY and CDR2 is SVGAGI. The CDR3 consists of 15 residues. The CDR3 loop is CASSLGLAGTDTQYF. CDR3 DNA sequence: TGTGCCAGCAGTCTAGGACTAGCGGGCACAGATACGCAGTATTTT.

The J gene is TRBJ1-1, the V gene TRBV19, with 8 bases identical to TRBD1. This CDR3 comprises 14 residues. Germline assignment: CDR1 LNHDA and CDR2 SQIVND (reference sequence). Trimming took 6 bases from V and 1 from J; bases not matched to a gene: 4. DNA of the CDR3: TGTGCCAGTAGGGACAGGGCACGGAACACTGAAGCTTTCTTT. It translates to CASRDRARNTEAFF.

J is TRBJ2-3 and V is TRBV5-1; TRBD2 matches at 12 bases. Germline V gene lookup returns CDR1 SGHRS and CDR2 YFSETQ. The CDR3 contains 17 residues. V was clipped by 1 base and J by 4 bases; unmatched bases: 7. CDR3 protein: CASSLTRLAGVSDTQYF. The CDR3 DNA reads TGCGCCAGCAGCTTGACCAGACTAGCGGGAGTTTCAGATACGCAGTATTTT.

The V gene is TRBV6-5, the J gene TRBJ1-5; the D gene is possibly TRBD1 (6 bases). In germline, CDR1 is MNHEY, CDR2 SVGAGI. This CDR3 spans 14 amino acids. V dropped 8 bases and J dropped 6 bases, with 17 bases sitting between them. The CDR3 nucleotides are TGTGCCAGCCGGCTTTCCAGGGGAAGTCAGCCCCAGCATTTT. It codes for CASRLSRGSQPQHF.

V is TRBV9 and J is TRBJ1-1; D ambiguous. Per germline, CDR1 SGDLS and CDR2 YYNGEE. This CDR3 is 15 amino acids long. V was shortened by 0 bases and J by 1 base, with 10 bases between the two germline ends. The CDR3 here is CASSVVQTPNTEAFF. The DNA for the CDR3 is TGTGCCAGCAGCGTAGTACAGACACCGAACACTGAAGCTTTCTTT.

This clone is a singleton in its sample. Written as DNA, the CDR3 is TGTGCCAGCAGCCAGGCCGGTGGGAGTGAGCAGTTCTTC. Translated: CASSQAGGSEQFF. This sequence joins TRBV14 and TRBJ2-1; D perhaps matches TRBD2 (5 bases). The CDR3 is made up of 13 amino acids. Trimming removed 3 bases at V and 9 bases at J, with 12 bases between. Germline lookup yields CDR1 SGHDN and CDR2 FVKESK.

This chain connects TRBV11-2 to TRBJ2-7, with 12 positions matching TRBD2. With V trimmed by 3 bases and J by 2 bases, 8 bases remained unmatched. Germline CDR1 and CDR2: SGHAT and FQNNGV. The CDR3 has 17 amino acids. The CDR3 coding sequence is TGTGCCAGCAGCTTGACTAGCGGGAGCTATGTCCCCTACGAGCAGTACTTC. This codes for CASSLTSGSYVPYEQYF.

In DNA, the CDR3 is TGTGCCAGCAGCCCCGGGACTAATGAAAAACTGTTTTTT. This codes for CASSPGTNEKLFF. This chain links TRBV3-1 (or the pseudogene TRBV3-2) with TRBJ1-4; D call uncertain. Germline V lookup: CDR1 LGHDT, CDR2 YNNKEL (reference sequence). The CDR3 runs 13 residues. V lost 4 bases and J 2 bases, leaving 5 bases between the germline ends.

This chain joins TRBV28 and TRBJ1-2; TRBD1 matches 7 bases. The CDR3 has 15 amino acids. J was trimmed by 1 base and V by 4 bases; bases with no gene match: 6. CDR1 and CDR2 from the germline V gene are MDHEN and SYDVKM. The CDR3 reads CASSSGTALNYGYTF. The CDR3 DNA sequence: TGTGCCAGCAGTTCGGGGACAGCCCTTAACTATGGCTACACCTTC.

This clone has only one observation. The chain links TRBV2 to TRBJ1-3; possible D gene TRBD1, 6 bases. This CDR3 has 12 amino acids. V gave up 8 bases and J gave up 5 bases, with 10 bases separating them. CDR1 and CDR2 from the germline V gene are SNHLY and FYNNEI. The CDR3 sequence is CASHRDRNTIYF. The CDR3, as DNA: TGTGCCAGCCATCGGGACAGAAACACCATATATTTT.

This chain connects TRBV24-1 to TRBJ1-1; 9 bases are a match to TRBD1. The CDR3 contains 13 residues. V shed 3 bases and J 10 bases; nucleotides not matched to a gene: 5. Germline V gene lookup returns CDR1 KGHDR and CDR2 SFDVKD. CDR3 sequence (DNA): TGTGCCACCAGTGATGGGGACAGGGCCCGAGCTTTCTTT. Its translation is CATSDGDRARAFF.